Following are 31 T cell receptor beta chains from one sample sequenced in a study of blood T cell repertoires in COVID-19. Only in-frame clones appear in the TCRdb table, and some are missing; sequencing was by immunoSEQ multiplex PCR. Of a few hundred thousand clones in the sample, more than 85% were seen once. Sample: PBMCs or T cells enriched from blood (not recorded which). The source of these receptors is a woman aged 40 to 55 who had been exposed to COVID-19.

V and J are TRBV10-3 and TRBJ1-1; D perhaps matches TRBD1 (5 bases). The CDR3 extends over 15 amino acids. The ends were cut back, 8 bases at V and 3 bases at J, with 19 bases in the middle. Germline assignment: CDR1 ENHRY and CDR2 SYGVKD. The CDR3 loop is CAISKKGAGDTEAFF. Written as DNA, the CDR3 is TGTGCCATCTCAAAAAAAGGGGCGGGGGACACTGAAGCTTTCTTT.

The rearrangement joins TRBV6-5 to TRBJ2-2; possibly TRBD2 for D (6 bases). The CDR3 runs to 15 residues. Germline V gene data show CDR1 as MNHEY and CDR2 as SVGAGI. V shed 6 bases and J shed 9 bases, with 20 bases lying between them. The CDR3, as DNA: TGTGCCAGCAGCCCCATGGGGGGTAGTAGAAGGGAGCTGTTTTTT. It encodes CASSPMGGSRRELFF.

The V call is TRBV9, the J call TRBJ2-1; a possible D gene is TRBD2 (6 bases). Per germline, CDR1 SGDLS and CDR2 YYNGEE. CDR3 length: 16 amino acids. V lost 0 bases, J lost 5 bases, and 15 bases lay in between. This CDR3 reads CASSVEDYLSDNEQFF. CDR3 DNA sequence: TGTGCCAGCAGCGTAGAGGACTACCTGTCCGACAATGAGCAGTTCTTC.

The rearrangement uses TRBV9 and TRBJ2-1; 8 bases are a match to TRBD2. V gave up 3 bases and J gave up 1 base; unmatched junction bases: 18. Germline CDR1 and CDR2: SGDLS and YYNGEE. There are 20 residues in the CDR3. In DNA form, the CDR3 reads TGTGCCAGCAGCGCCTTAGCGGGACCGACCCGACTTCCGTCCTACAATGAGCAGTTCTTC. Its translation is CASSALAGPTRLPSYNEQFF.

The chain employs TRBV7-9 and TRBJ2-1; 12 nucleotides align to TRBD2. With V trimmed by 1 base and J by 10 bases, 5 bases remained unmatched. CDR3 length: 15 amino acids. Germline V gene lookup returns CDR1 SEHNR and CDR2 FQNEAQ (reference sequence). CDR3 residues: CASSLVALAGGEQFF. Here the CDR3 DNA reads TGTGCCAGCAGCTTAGTGGCGCTAGCGGGAGGGGAGCAGTTCTTC.

This sequence joins TRBV2 and TRBJ1-3; D uncertain. Trimming removed 8 bases from V and 2 bases from J, with 10 bases in between. This CDR3 has 13 amino acids. Germline V gene data show CDR1 as SNHLY and CDR2 as FYNNEI. CDR3 DNA sequence: TGTGCCAGCTCCCAGGTCACTGGAAACACCATATATTTT. The encoded protein is CASSQVTGNTIYF.

This chain uses TRBV30 with TRBJ1-2, with 10 bases that match TRBD1. This CDR3 is 16 amino acids long. The V segment lost 3 bases and the J segment 1 base; nucleotides outside the gene matches: 8. Germline V CDR1 and CDR2: GTSNPN, SVGIG (reference sequence). As DNA, the CDR3 is TGTGCCTGGAGCTTTTCCGGGACAGGGGATAACTATGGCTACACCTTC. It is translated as CAWSFSGTGDNYGYTF.

This clone was detected only a few times. V is TRBV19 and J is TRBJ1-5; D is undetermined. The CDR3 length is 15 residues. Per germline, CDR1 LNHDA and CDR2 SQIVND (reference sequence). The V end was cut by 6 bases, the J end by 0 bases, with 12 bases between. CDR3 coding DNA: TGTGCCAGTAGCCGAGGGAGGTATAGCAATCAGCCCCAGCATTTT. Translated: CASSRGRYSNQPQHF.

The chain combines TRBV9 with TRBJ2-5, with TRBD2 identical over 9 bases. The J segment lost 4 bases and the V segment lost 2 bases, leaving 9 bases of the junction unmatched. The CDR3 has 16 amino acids. Germline V gene data show CDR1 as SGDLS and CDR2 as YYNGEE. CDR3 nucleotides: TGTGCCAGCAGCGTCTGGCGGGGGGGGACTGGAGAGACCCAGTACTTC. Translated, it gives CASSVWRGGTGETQYF.

The J gene is TRBJ2-5, the V gene TRBV18; D is unresolved. The CDR3 consists of 13 residues. The germline V and J ends were trimmed by 2 bases and 2 bases, with 6 bases remaining between them. The germline CDR1 and CDR2 sequences are KGHSH and LQKENI. The CDR3 region is CASSPKRQETQYF. CDR3 DNA: TGTGCCAGCTCACCAAAGCGTCAAGAGACCCAGTACTTC. Full variable domain (remainder filled in from reference TRBV18 and TRBJ2-5): NAGVMQNPRHLVRRRGQEARLRCSPMKGHSHVYWYRQLPEEGLKFMVYLQKENIIDESGMPKERFSAEFPKEGPSILRIQQVVRGDSAAYFCASSPKRQETQYFGPGTRLLVL.

V and J are TRBV2 and TRBJ1-1, with D unclear. Trimming took off 4 bases at V and 2 bases at J, with 11 bases between the two ends. The V gene's germline CDR1 is SNHLY and CDR2 FYNNEI. The CDR3 extends over 14 amino acids. CDR3 region: CASSGNTQNTEAFF. The CDR3 DNA reads as TGTGCCAGCAGTGGAAATACTCAAAACACTGAAGCTTTCTTT.

The chain recombines TRBV7-9 with TRBJ2-6; TRBD1 matches at 7 bases. CDR3 length: 17 amino acids. The trim removed 4 bases at V and 0 bases at J, leaving 6 bases unmatched. CDR1 and CDR2 from the germline V gene are SEHNR and FQNEAQ (reference sequence). The CDR3 spells CASSSYRGHSGANVLTF. The CDR3 coding sequence is TGTGCCAGCAGCTCATACAGGGGACACTCTGGGGCCAACGTCCTGACTTTC.

The rearrangement links TRBV2 to TRBJ1-5; 8 positions agree with TRBD1. Germline V gives CDR1 SNHLY, CDR2 FYNNEI. The CDR3 covers 17 residues. V shed 6 bases and J 1 base; nucleotides not matched to a gene: 11. CDR3 DNA: TGTGCCAGCAGCCGTAGGACAGGGTCTGACAGCAATCAGCCCCAGCATTTT. It specifies CASSRRTGSDSNQPQHF.

This chain connects TRBV5-4 to TRBJ1-4; 7 nucleotides line up with TRBD1. This CDR3 is 14 amino acids long. Germline assignment: CDR1 SGHNT and CDR2 YYREEE (reference sequence). Germline trimming cut 3 bases from V and 6 bases from J; bases unmatched to any gene: 5. The CDR3 loop is CASSSGTAHEKLFF. Written as DNA, the CDR3 is TGTGCCAGCAGCTCCGGGACAGCGCATGAAAAACTGTTTTTT.

V usage is TRBV4-2 and J usage is TRBJ1-1; 8 bases line up with TRBD1. The CDR3 is 16 amino acids. Trimming cost V 1 base and J 4 bases; bases outside gene matches: 8. Per the germline V gene, CDR1 is LGHNA and CDR2 is YNFKEQ. CDR3 loop: CASSQGQGARGTEAFF. The CDR3 region has the DNA TGTGCCAGCAGCCAAGGGCAGGGGGCTAGGGGCACTGAAGCTTTCTTT.

The chain uses TRBV29-1 and TRBJ2-1; unclear D gene. Germline loops: CDR1 SQVTM, CDR2 ANQGSEA. The V end lost 5 bases, the J end lost 4 bases, and 15 bases lay between the germline ends. The CDR3 has 14 amino acids. The CDR3 is CSVLGMSGYNEQFF. CDR3 nucleotides: TGCAGCGTTCTTGGTATGTCAGGTTACAATGAGCAGTTCTTC.

This clone was seen a single time. The genes are TRBV14 and TRBJ1-1, with D possibly TRBD1 on 5 matching bases. CDR1 is SGHDN, CDR2 FVKESK, per germline. Between the trimmed V and J ends, which lost 6 bases and 3 bases, there was a span of 11 bases. The CDR3 contains 13 residues. Written as DNA, the CDR3 is TGTGCCAGCAGGCAGGGTTTGTACACTGAAGCTTTCTTT. Translating gives CASRQGLYTEAFF. Full variable domain (missing parts from reference TRBV14 and TRBJ1-1): EAGVTQFPSHSVIEKGQTVTLRCDPISGHDNLYWYRRVMGKEIKFLLHFVKESKQDESGMPNNRFLAERTGGTYSTLKVQPAELEDSGVYFCASRQGLYTEAFFGQGTRLTVV.

The chain recombines TRBV5-4 with TRBJ1-1, with 7 nucleotides matching TRBD1. CDR1 is SGHNT and CDR2 is YYREEE in the germline V gene (reference sequence). V trimming: 4 bases; J trimming: 1 base; junction bases outside the gene matches: 7. The CDR3 runs 15 residues. The CDR3 DNA follows: TGTGCCAGCAGCCCGGGGACAGCAACGAACACTGAAGCTTTCTTT. Its translation is CASSPGTATNTEAFF.

CDR3 nucleotides: TGCGCCAGCAGTGTCGTACAGGGTCGGACCGGGGAGCTGTTTTTT. This translates into CASSVVQGRTGELFF. The V gene is TRBV10-1, the J gene TRBJ2-2; tentative D call: TRBD1 (6 bases). V was trimmed by 4 bases and J by 5 bases, leaving 14 bases between them. Per the germline V gene, CDR1 is WNHNN and CDR2 is SYGVQD (reference sequence). This CDR3 has 15 amino acids.

The CDR3 DNA is TGTGCCAGCAGTTCATCTAGCGGGAGGGATTTTGAGCAGTTCTTC. Encoded protein: CASSSSSGRDFEQFF. The J gene is TRBJ2-1, the V gene TRBV28, with 12 bases matching TRBD2. The trim removed 4 bases at V and 9 bases at J, leaving 7 bases unmatched. Germline V gene sequence: CDR1 MDHEN, CDR2 SYDVKM. CDR3 length: 15 amino acids.

This sequence joins TRBV2 and TRBJ1-2; D is unresolved. The CDR3 consists of 13 residues. Deletions cut 4 bases from V and 1 base from J, with 7 bases between. Looked up from germline, CDR1 is SNHLY and CDR2 is FYNNEI. This CDR3 reads CASSVRVNYGYTF. In DNA form, the CDR3 reads TGTGCCAGCAGTGTCCGCGTTAACTATGGCTACACCTTC.

This chain links TRBV7-2 with TRBJ2-3; D unclear. V lost 5 bases, J lost 2 bases, and 8 bases lay in between. Per the germline V gene, CDR1 is SGHTA and CDR2 is FQGNSA. This CDR3 has 13 amino acids. The CDR3 protein is CASSLGYTDTQYF. The DNA for the CDR3 is TGTGCCAGCAGCCTCGGGTACACAGATACGCAGTATTTT.

The chain carries TRBV10-1 and TRBJ2-2; 9 positions agree with TRBD2. The CDR3 is 17 amino acids. The germline gives CDR1 WNHNN, CDR2 SYGVQD (reference sequence). The ends lost 3 bases at V and 4 bases at J; junction bases unmatched: 9. CDR3 protein: CASSDSRGGATTGELFF. The DNA of the CDR3 is TGCGCCAGCAGTGATTCTCGCGGGGGGGCTACCACCGGGGAGCTGTTTTTT.

This clone was seen a single time. The V gene is TRBV5-1, the J gene TRBJ2-7; D is unresolved. V was trimmed by 3 bases and J by 0 bases, leaving 22 bases between them. Germline V gives CDR1 SGHRS, CDR2 YFSETQ. The CDR3 runs to 18 residues. The CDR3 DNA follows: TGCGCCAGCAGCTCCCAGCCGGTGGGCCAGACCTTCTCCTACGAGCAGTACTTC. It is translated as CASSSQPVGQTFSYEQYF.

The rearrangement joins TRBV27 to TRBJ2-5, with 12 positions matching TRBD2. The CDR3 runs to 16 residues. With 6 bases clipped from V and 5 bases from J, the junction kept 10 bases outside the gene matches. Germline lookup yields CDR1 MNHEY and CDR2 SMNVEV (reference sequence). The CDR3 region has the DNA TGTGCCAGCAGCTCCAGACTAGCGGGAGAACGGGAGACCCAGTACTTC. This sequence encodes CASSSRLAGERETQYF.

This rearrangement joins TRBV11-3 to TRBJ2-1; 14 bases agree with TRBD2. V shed 5 bases and J 8 bases; nucleotides not matched to a gene: 8. Per germline, CDR1 SGHNT and CDR2 YENEEA. The CDR3 runs 16 residues. DNA for the CDR3: TGTGCCAGCAGCCCACCGGGACTAGCGGGAGTCCATGAGCAGTTCTTC. It translates to CASSPPGLAGVHEQFF. Variable domain in full (rest from reference TRBV11-3 and TRBJ2-1): EAGVVQSPRYKIIEKKQPVAFWCNPISGHNTLYWYLQNLGQGPELLIRYENEEAVDDSQLPKDRFSAERLKGVDSTLKIQPAELGDSAVYLCASSPPGLAGVHEQFFGPGTRLTVL.

CDR3: CASRGDRGHYEQYF. The CDR3 DNA reads as TGTGCCAGCAGAGGGGACAGGGGGCATTACGAGCAGTACTTC. The rearrangement links TRBV2 to TRBJ2-7, with 12 bases fitting TRBD1. The germline V gene has CDR1 SNHLY and CDR2 FYNNEI. V lost 6 bases to trimming and J lost 4 bases; unmatched junction nucleotides: 4. The CDR3 sequence is 14 residues long.

The CDR3: CASSQVLRDRGRSGYTF. DNA of the CDR3: TGCGCCAGCAGCCAAGTCCTCCGGGACAGGGGGCGGAGTGGCTACACCTTC. V is TRBV4-1 and J is TRBJ1-2; 12 bases align to TRBD1. Looked up from germline, CDR1 is MGHRA and CDR2 is YSYEKL. V lost 1 base, J lost 7 bases, and 10 bases stayed unmatched. The CDR3 consists of 17 residues.

V and J are TRBV27 and TRBJ2-7; D is undetermined. V was clipped by 10 bases and J by 3 bases, with 13 bases between them. Germline CDR1 reads MNHEY; CDR2 reads SMNVEV (reference sequence). The CDR3 totals 12 residues. The CDR3 DNA follows: TGTGCCAAGTTGCCTTCAGGCTACGAGCAGTACTTC. This codes for CAKLPSGYEQYF.

This sequence joins TRBV7-2 and TRBJ1-2, with TRBD1 matching over 7 bases. CDR3 length: 16 amino acids. With V trimmed by 5 bases and J by 0 bases, 9 bases remained unmatched. Looked up from germline, CDR1 is SGHTA and CDR2 is FQGNSA. CDR3 region: CASSKTGQEANYGYTF. DNA of the CDR3: TGTGCCAGCAGCAAGACAGGGCAAGAGGCTAACTATGGCTACACCTTC.

In nucleotides, the CDR3 is TGTGCCTGCAACCCTACCGGGACAGGGTTGGGCTCCTATAATTCACCCCTCCACTTT. Translating it yields CACNPTGTGLGSYNSPLHF. This chain connects TRBV30 to TRBJ1-6, with TRBD1 identical over 9 bases. Germline values: CDR1 GTSNPN, CDR2 SVGIG (reference sequence). J lost 0 bases, V lost 6 bases, and 15 bases had no gene match. The CDR3 has 19 residues.